The sequence of this T cell receptor beta chain was determined in a study of T cells in Graves' hyperthyroidism and ophthalmopathy. Deletions cut 3 bases from V and 0 bases from J, with 6 bases between. The CDR3 totals 12 residues. CDR1 SQVTM and CDR2 ANQGSEA come from the germline V gene. RNA transcripts served as the template for amplifying TCR beta CDR3 regions. A set of HTBI primers served as the primers for a first-round RT-PCR of the TCR CDR3. MiXCR, applied by TCRdb to the multiplex PCR reads, yields one record per CDR3 protein. The table shows 500,000 or so distinct CDR3 sequences, with about a sixth occurring only once.

The chain links TRBV29-1 to TRBJ2-7; perhaps TRBD2 as D (6 bases). This receptor was obtained from a woman aged 18-29 years with Graves' ophthalmopathy. The sample consisted of blood. The CDR3 region is CSVERGSYEQYF. CDR3 DNA: TGCAGCGTTGAGCGGGGCTCCTACGAGCAGTACTTC.